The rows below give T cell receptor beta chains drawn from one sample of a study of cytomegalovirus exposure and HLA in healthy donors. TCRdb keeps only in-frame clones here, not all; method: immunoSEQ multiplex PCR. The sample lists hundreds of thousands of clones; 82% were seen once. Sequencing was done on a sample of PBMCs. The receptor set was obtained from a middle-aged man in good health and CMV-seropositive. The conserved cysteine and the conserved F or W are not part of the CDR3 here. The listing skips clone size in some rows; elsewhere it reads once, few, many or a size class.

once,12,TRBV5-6,ASSSGLAGNEQF
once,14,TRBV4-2,ASSHLSGSSYNEQF
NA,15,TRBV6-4,ASSDWSGKSSYNEQF
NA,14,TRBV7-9,SSSLGAGVSTDTQY
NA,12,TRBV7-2,ASSLDGGLNIQY
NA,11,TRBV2,ASSPQGGQPQH
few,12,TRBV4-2,ASSQEEGSDTQY
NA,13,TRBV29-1,SVGGGQGSNYGYT
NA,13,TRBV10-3,AISPTGDSGNTIY
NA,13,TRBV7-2,ASSLGDRESAEAF
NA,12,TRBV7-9,ASSSGLAVYEQY
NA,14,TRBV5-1,ASSSGYGGLNTEAF
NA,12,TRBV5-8,ASSLERDRDGYT
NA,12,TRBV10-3,AISDSDRGGGYT
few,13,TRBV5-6,ASSLVRDSGNTIY
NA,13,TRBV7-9,ASRIQGAGANVLT
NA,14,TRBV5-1,ASSLEGESSYNEQF
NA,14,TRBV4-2,ASSQEQKREYGTQY
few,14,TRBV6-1,ASSAGLGPYNGELF
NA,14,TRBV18,ASSLSSGSTYNEQF
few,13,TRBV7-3,ASSLTREGTDTQY
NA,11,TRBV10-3,AISDDYLYEQY
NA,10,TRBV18,ASSPDREWWY
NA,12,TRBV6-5,ASSFRQGGNTIY
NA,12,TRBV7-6,ASSSLGAPYEQY
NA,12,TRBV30,AWSGQGARQPQH
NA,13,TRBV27,ASSFSYTGVREQY
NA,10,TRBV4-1,ASSQTGIRLF
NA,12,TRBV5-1,ASSLTTSQETQY
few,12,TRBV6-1,ASSDKGVGNEQF
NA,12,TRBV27,ASSLGPLQETQY
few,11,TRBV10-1,ASSAHMNQPQH
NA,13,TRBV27,ASSLLGTKYNEQF
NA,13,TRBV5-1,ASSLRDRGYGKLF
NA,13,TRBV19,ASSLIGYMNTEAF
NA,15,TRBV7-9,ASSLLGGLAGANEQF
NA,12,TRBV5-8,ASSLDRFTYEQY
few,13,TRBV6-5,ASSYSGTGPYEQY
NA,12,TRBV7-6,ASYGKGGQETQY
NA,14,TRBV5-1,ASSSHAYSGINEQF
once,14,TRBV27,ASSSPQNSGANVLT
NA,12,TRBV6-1,ASSEIAGSGEQF
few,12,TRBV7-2,ASSLPIVPDTQY
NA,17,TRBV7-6,ASSLDPSGRAAAKNIQY
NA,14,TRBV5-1,ASSLDLAFSGNTIY
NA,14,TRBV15,ATSRDPGTGGGEQF
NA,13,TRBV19,ASRGQGAGTGELF